The rows below give T cell receptor beta chains drawn from one sample of a study of OX40 agonist ivuxolimab in advanced cancers. Repertoires were generated with immunoSEQ multiplex PCR, while TCRdb's copy carries only in-frame clones and drops some. The table includes 40,000 or so clones, around 89% detected once. Sequenced material: CD4+ or CD8+ T cells sorted from blood, taken in a trial of the OX40 agonist ivuxolimab. Source of these receptors: an adult with an advanced solid tumor such as melanoma, head and neck, liver or kidney cancer. Each CDR3 is given with its conserved first and last residue. D genes are given only for firm matches. Where a row states a size, it is once, few, many or the class of an expanded clone; other rows omit it.

V	D	J	size	CDR3	DNA
TRBV4-3	NA	TRBJ1-2	NA	CASSQVLGGDYGYTF	TGCGCCAGCAGCCAAGTTTTAGGGGGGGACTATGGCTACACCTTC
TRBV4-3	NA	TRBJ1-2	NA	CASSQDRQGNGYTF	TGCGCCAGCAGCCAAGATAGGCAGGGAAATGGCTACACCTTC
TRBV7-9	NA	TRBJ2-3	NA	CASSLGSTDTQYF	TGTGCCAGCAGCTTAGGATCCACAGATACGCAGTATTTT
TRBV6-1	NA	TRBJ2-7	NA	CASSERDQGYEQYF	TGTGCCAGCAGTGAAAGGGACCAGGGCTACGAGCAGTACTTC
TRBV18	NA	TRBJ1-1	once	CASSLGAGRYTEAFF	TGTGCCAGCTCACTTGGGGCAGGGAGGTACACTGAAGCTTTCTTT
TRBV7-2	NA	TRBJ1-4	NA	CASSLGPSNEKLFF	TGTGCCAGCAGCTTGGGGCCGAGTAATGAAAAACTGTTTTTT
TRBV28	NA	TRBJ2-1	once	CATGTYNEQFF	TGTGCCACAGGTACGTACAATGAGCAGTTCTTC
TRBV7-9	NA	TRBJ1-1	once	CASSPLYLNTEAFF	TGTGCCAGCAGCCCCTTGTACTTGAACACTGAAGCTTTCTTT
TRBV11-3	NA	TRBJ2-1	NA	CASSLGGAVLNEQFF	TGTGCCAGCAGCTTGGGGGGGGCAGTCCTCAATGAGCAGTTCTTC
TRBV4-2	NA	TRBJ2-2	NA	CASSQDLGRLNTGELFF	TGTGCCAGCAGCCAAGATTTGGGACGGTTGAACACCGGGGAGCTGTTTTTT
TRBV4-2	NA	TRBJ1-5	NA	CASSRTENSNQPQHF	TGTGCCAGCAGCAGGACAGAAAATAGCAATCAGCCCCAGCATTTT
TRBV10-3	TRBD1	TRBJ1-1	NA	CAIKERTGTGDTEAFF	TGTGCCATCAAAGAACGGACCGGGACAGGGGACACTGAAGCTTTCTTT
TRBV7-3	TRBD2	TRBJ2-1	NA	CASSLRGLDNNEQFF	TGTGCCAGCAGCTTAAGAGGACTAGATAACAATGAGCAGTTCTTC
TRBV5-1	NA	TRBJ2-7	NA	CASSLARGAYEQYF	TGCGCCAGCAGCTTGGCCAGGGGAGCCTACGAGCAGTACTTC
TRBV2	NA	TRBJ2-1	NA	CASRPGPSYNEQFF	TGTGCCAGCAGACCCGGGCCTTCCTACAATGAGCAGTTCTTC
TRBV27	TRBD1	TRBJ1-2	once	CASSSRGTGRGYTF	TGTGCCAGCAGCTCCCGGGGGACAGGGAGAGGCTACACCTTC
TRBV5-8	TRBD1	TRBJ2-3	NA	CASRSGTGLPDTQYF	TGTGCCAGCAGATCCGGGACAGGGCTTCCAGATACGCAGTATTTT
TRBV4-1	NA	TRBJ1-1	few	CASSLQGRPMNTEAFF	TGCGCCAGCAGCCTCCAAGGCCGGCCTATGAACACTGAAGCTTTCTTT
TRBV5-1	NA	TRBJ2-1	NA	CASSFTRKESRGDEQFF	TGCGCCAGCAGCTTTACGAGGAAGGAATCTCGGGGCGATGAGCAGTTCTTC
TRBV9	NA	TRBJ2-1	NA	CASSSGTLSYNEQFF	TGTGCCAGCAGCTCCGGGACTCTCTCCTACAATGAGCAGTTCTTC
TRBV28	NA	TRBJ1-1	few	CASSFTGAFF	TGTGCCAGCAGTTTTACCGGAGCTTTCTTT
TRBV5-1	NA	TRBJ1-1	NA	CASSPLSVAEAFF	TGCGCCAGCAGCCCCTTATCGGTGGCTGAAGCTTTCTTT
TRBV5-1	NA	TRBJ2-2	NA	CASSRMSGTGGAGELFF	TGCGCCAGCAGCAGGATGTCCGGGACCGGTGGGGCCGGGGAGCTGTTTTTT
TRBV12-5	NA	TRBJ2-1	NA	CASGFSNEQFF	TGTGCTAGTGGTTTCTCCAATGAGCAGTTCTTC
TRBV19	NA	TRBJ1-2	NA	CASTRTVVGGYTF	TGTGCCAGTACCCGGACGGTGGTGGGTGGCTACACCTTC
TRBV19	NA	TRBJ1-5	NA	CASRGSMGNQPQHF	TGTGCCAGTAGGGGGTCCATGGGCAATCAGCCCCAGCATTTT
TRBV11-3	NA	TRBJ1-2	NA	CASSFSQGNGYTF	TGTGCCAGCAGCTTTTCACAGGGTAATGGCTACACCTTC
TRBV10-3	NA	TRBJ1-4	NA	CAISVPGYSRRTNEKLFF	TGTGCCATCAGTGTACCAGGCTACAGCAGGAGAACTAATGAAAAACTGTTTTTT
TRBV5-7	TRBD1	TRBJ2-7	NA	CASSSLRDREYEQYF	TGTGCCAGCAGCTCCCTTCGGGACAGGGAGTACGAGCAGTACTTC
TRBV7-8	NA	TRBJ1-3	NA	CASSLGRGRSGNTIYF	TGTGCCAGCAGCTTAGGAAGGGGCCGGAGTGGAAACACCATATATTTT
TRBV10-3	TRBD2	TRBJ2-1	NA	CAISERGEGNEQFF	TGTGCCATCAGTGAACGGGGGGAAGGAAATGAGCAGTTCTTC
TRBV29-1	TRBD2	TRBJ2-1	NA	CSAGTSGGRVQFF	TGCAGCGCCGGGACTAGCGGGGGACGGGTGCAGTTCTTC
TRBV5-6	TRBD1	TRBJ2-3	NA	CASSLRTGPTDTQYF	TGTGCCAGCAGCTTAAGGACAGGTCCCACAGATACGCAGTATTTT
TRBV18	NA	TRBJ2-2	NA	CVSSDPRVRPGELFF	TGTGTCAGCTCAGATCCCAGGGTTCGGCCCGGGGAGCTGTTTTTT
TRBV11-3	TRBD2	TRBJ2-1	NA	CASSSRTSGGPGRDEQFF	TGTGCCAGCAGCTCAAGGACTAGCGGGGGGCCCGGTCGGGATGAGCAGTTCTTC
TRBV5-1	NA	TRBJ1-6	few	CASSFAQTNSPLHF	TGCGCCAGCAGCTTTGCACAGACTAATTCACCCCTCCACTTT
TRBV5-1	NA	TRBJ1-6	NA	CASSLAGGPSSYNSPLHF	TGCGCCAGCAGCTTGGCCGGAGGGCCGAGCTCCTATAATTCACCCCTCCACTTT
TRBV6-1	NA	TRBJ2-7	NA	CASNPSGPGYEQYF	TGTGCCAGCAACCCATCAGGGCCCGGCTACGAGCAGTACTTC
TRBV4-1	TRBD2	TRBJ2-2	NA	CASSQGLAVSTGELFF	TGCGCCAGCAGCCAGGGACTAGCGGTCAGCACCGGGGAGCTGTTTTTT
TRBV6-9	NA	TRBJ2-7	NA	CASSYSAGFDEQYF	TGTGCCAGCAGTTACTCGGCAGGCTTCGACGAGCAGTACTTC
TRBV11-2	TRBD2	TRBJ2-1	NA	CASSRGRLAGGRMEQFF	TGTGCCAGCAGCCGAGGACGACTAGCGGGGGGGAGGATGGAGCAGTTCTTC
TRBV9	TRBD2	TRBJ2-1	NA	CASSVLSGTSGASYNEQFF	TGTGCCAGCAGCGTCCTTTCCGGGACTAGCGGGGCCTCCTACAATGAGCAGTTCTTC
TRBV7-2	NA	TRBJ1-2	NA	CASSLQVGDASYGYTF	TGTGCCAGCAGCTTACAAGTAGGGGATGCTAGCTATGGCTACACCTTC
TRBV5-6	TRBD1	TRBJ1-1	NA	CASSGRTGMTEAFF	TGTGCCAGCAGCGGAAGGACAGGGATGACTGAAGCTTTCTTT
TRBV12-1	NA	TRBJ1-5	once	CASSFSSFGNSNQPQHF	TGTGCCAGCAGCTTTAGCTCGTTCGGTAATAGCAATCAGCCCCAGCATTTT
TRBV28	TRBD1	TRBJ1-2	NA	CASKRQGRPNYGYTF	TGTGCCAGCAAGCGACAGGGCCGCCCTAACTATGGCTACACCTTC
TRBV19	NA	TRBJ1-4	NA	CASSAQTGGEKLFF	TGTGCCAGTAGTGCCCAGACAGGTGGTGAAAAACTGTTTTTT
TRBV15	NA	TRBJ2-4	NA	CATSRDLVLGNIQYF	TGTGCCACCAGCAGAGATCTGGTCCTGGGAAACATTCAGTACTTC